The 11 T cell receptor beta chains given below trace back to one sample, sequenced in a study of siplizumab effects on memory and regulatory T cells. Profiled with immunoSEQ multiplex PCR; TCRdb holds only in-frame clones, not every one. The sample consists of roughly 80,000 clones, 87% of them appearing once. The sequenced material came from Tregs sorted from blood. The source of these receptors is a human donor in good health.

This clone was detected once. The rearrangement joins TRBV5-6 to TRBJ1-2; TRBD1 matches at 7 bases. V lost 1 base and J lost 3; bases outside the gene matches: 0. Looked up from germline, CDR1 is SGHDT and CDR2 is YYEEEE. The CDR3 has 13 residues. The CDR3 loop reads CASSLTGDYGYTF. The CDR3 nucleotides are TGTGCCAGCAGCTTGACAGGGGACTATGGCTACACCTTC.

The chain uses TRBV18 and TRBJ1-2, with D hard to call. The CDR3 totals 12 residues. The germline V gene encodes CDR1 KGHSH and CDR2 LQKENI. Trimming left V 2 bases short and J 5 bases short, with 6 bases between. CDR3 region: CASSPEGYGYTF. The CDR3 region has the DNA TGTGCCAGCTCACCAGAAGGATATGGCTACACCTTC. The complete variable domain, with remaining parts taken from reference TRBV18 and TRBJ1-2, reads NAGVMQNPRHLVRRRGQEARLRCSPMKGHSHVYWYRQLPEEGLKFMVYLQKENIIDESGMPKERFSAEFPKEGPSILRIQQVVRGDSAAYFCASSPEGYGYTFGSGTRLTVV.

The CDR3 reads CASSEWTGVNEQFF. In DNA form, the CDR3 reads TGTGCCAGCAGTGAATGGACAGGGGTGAATGAGCAGTTCTTC. This chain links TRBV2 with TRBJ2-1; 9 bases match TRBD1. With 2 bases clipped from V and 7 bases from J, the junction kept 3 bases outside the gene matches. Germline-derived CDR1 and CDR2 are SNHLY and FYNNEI. The CDR3 loop spans 14 amino acids.

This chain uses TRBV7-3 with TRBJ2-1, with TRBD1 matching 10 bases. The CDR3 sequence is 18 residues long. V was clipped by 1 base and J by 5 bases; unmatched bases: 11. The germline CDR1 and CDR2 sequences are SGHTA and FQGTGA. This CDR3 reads CASSLKAAGTGVHNEQFF. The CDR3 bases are TGTGCCAGCAGCTTAAAAGCCGCCGGGACAGGGGTCCACAATGAGCAGTTCTTC.

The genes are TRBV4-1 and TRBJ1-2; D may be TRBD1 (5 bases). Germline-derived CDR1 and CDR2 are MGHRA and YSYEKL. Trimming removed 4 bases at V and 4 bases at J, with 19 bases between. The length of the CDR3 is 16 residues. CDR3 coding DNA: TGCGCCAGCAGCCCGTCTATGCGAGGGGAGGCCTATGGCTACACCTTC. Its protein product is CASSPSMRGEAYGYTF.

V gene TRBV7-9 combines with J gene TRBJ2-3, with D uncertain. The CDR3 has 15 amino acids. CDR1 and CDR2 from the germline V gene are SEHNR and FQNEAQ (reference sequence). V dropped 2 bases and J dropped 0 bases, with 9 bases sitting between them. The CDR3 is CASSLSTLSTDTQYF. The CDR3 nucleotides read TGTGCCAGCAGCTTATCGACCCTTAGCACAGATACGCAGTATTTT.

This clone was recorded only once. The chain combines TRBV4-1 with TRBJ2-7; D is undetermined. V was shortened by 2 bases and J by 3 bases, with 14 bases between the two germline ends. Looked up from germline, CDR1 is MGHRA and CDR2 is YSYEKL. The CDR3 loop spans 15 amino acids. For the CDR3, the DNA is TGCGCCAGCAGCCAATTTTCGGGCAGGATCTACGAGCAGTACTTC. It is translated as CASSQFSGRIYEQYF.

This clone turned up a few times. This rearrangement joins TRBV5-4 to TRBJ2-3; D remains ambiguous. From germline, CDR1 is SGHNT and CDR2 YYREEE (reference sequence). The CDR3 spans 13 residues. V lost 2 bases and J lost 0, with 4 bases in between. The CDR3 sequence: CASSFPSTDTQYF. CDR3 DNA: TGTGCCAGCAGCTTCCCTAGCACAGATACGCAGTATTTT.

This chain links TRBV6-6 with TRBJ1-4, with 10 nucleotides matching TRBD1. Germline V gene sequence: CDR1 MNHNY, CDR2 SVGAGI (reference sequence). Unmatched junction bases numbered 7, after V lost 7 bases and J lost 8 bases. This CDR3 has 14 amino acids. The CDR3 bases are TGTGCCAGCACCTGGGGACAGGGGAAGGAAAAACTGTTTTTT. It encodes CASTWGQGKEKLFF.

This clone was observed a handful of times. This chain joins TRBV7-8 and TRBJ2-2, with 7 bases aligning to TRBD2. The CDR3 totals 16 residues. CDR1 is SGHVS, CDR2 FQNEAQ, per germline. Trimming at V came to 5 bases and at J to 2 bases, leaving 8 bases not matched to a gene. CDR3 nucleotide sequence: TGTGCCAGCAGCCTCCTTGGCGGGGGTAACACCGGGGAGCTGTTTTTT. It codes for CASSLLGGGNTGELFF.

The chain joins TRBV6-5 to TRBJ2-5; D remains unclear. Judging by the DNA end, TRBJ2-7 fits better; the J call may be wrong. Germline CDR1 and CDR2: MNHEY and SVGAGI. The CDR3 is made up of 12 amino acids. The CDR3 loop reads CASRMGAGEQYF. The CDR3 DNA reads TGTGCCAGCCGGATGGGTGCTGGCGAGCAGTACTTC.